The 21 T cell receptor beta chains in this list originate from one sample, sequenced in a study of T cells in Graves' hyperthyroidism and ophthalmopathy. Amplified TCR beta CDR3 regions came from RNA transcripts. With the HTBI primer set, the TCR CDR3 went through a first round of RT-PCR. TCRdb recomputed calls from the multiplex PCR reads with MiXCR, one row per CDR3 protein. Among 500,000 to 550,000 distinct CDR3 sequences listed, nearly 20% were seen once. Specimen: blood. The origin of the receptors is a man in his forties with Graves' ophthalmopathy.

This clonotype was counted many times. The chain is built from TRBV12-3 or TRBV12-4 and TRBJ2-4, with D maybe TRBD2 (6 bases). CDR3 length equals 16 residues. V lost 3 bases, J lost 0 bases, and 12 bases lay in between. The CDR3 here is CASSFAGWRAKNIQYF. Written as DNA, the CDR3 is TGTGCCAGCAGTTTTGCGGGGTGGCGAGCCAAAAACATTCAGTACTTC.

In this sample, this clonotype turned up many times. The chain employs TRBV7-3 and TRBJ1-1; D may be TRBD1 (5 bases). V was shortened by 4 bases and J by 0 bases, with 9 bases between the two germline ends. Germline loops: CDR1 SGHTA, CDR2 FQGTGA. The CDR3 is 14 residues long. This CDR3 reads CASSYGAVNTEAFF. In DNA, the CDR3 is TGTGCCAGCAGCTATGGGGCGGTGAACACTGAAGCTTTCTTT.

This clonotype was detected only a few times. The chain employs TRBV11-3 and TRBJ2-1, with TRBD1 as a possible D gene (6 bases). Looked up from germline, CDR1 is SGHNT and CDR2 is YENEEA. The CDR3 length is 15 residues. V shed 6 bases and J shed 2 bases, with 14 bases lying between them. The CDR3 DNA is TGTGCCAGCAGTCTTCAGGGGTCTACCTACAATGAGCAGTTCTTC. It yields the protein CASSLQGSTYNEQFF.

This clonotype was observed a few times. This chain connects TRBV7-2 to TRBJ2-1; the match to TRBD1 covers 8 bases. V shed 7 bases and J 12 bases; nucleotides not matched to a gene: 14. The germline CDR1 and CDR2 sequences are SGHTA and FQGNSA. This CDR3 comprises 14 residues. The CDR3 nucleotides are TGTGCCAGCATCCGGACAGGGCTACAAGGTGGGCAGTTCTTC. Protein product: CASIRTGLQGGQFF.

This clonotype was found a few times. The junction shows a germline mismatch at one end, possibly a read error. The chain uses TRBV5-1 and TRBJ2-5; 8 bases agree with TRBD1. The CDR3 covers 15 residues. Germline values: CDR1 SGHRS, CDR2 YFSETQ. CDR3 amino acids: CASRLATGVQETQYF. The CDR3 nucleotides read TGCGCCAGCAGGTTGGCGACAGGGGTACAAGAGACCCAGTACTTC.

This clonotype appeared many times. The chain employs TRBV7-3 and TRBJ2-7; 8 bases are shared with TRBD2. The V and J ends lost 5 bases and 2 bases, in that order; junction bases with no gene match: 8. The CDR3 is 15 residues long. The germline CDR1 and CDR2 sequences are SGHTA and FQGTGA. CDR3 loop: CASSAGGGATYEQYF. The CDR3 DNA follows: TGTGCCAGCAGCGCGGGGGGTGGTGCAACCTACGAGCAGTACTTC. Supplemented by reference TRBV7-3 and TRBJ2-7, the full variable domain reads GAGVSQTPSNKVTEKGKYVELRCDPISGHTALYWYRQSLGQGPEFLIYFQGTGAADDSGLPNDRFFAVRPEGSVSTLKIQRTERGDSAVYLCASSAGGGATYEQYFGPGTRLTVT.

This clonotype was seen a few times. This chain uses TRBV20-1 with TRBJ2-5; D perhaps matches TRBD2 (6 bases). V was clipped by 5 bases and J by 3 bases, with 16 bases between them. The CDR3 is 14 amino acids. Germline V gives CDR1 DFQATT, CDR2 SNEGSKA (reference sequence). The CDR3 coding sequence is TGCAGTGCTCGGAGGGTAACGGGGGAAGAGACCCAGTACTTC. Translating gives CSARRVTGEETQYF.

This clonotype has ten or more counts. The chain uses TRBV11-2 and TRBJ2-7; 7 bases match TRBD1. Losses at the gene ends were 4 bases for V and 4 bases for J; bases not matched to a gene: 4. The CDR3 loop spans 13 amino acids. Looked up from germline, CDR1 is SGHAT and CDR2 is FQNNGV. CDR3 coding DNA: TGTGCCAGCAGCTCCAGGGGGTTGTACGAGCAGTACTTC. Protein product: CASSSRGLYEQYF.

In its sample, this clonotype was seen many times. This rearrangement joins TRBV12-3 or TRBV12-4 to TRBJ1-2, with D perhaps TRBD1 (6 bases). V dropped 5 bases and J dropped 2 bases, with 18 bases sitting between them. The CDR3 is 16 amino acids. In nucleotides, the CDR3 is TGTGCCAGCAGTCCCGGGGGTACAGGGAAAAACTATGGCTACACCTTC. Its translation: CASSPGGTGKNYGYTF.

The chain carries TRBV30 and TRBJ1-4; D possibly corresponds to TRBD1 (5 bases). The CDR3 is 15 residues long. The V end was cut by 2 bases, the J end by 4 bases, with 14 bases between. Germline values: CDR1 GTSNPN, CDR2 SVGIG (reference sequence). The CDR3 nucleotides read TGTGCCTGGAGTATATCAGGGCAGGTTAATGAAAAACTGTTTTTT. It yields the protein CAWSISGQVNEKLFF.

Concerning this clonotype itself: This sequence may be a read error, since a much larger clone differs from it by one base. The CDR3 region is CASASQNTEAFF. As DNA, the CDR3 is TGTGCCAGCGCTTCGCAAAACACTGAAGCTTTCTTT. The rearrangement joins TRBV2 to TRBJ1-1; D unclear. The CDR3 runs 12 residues. Germline V gene data show CDR1 as SNHLY and CDR2 as FYNNEI. Trimming pared 8 bases from V and 2 bases from J, leaving 9 bases between.

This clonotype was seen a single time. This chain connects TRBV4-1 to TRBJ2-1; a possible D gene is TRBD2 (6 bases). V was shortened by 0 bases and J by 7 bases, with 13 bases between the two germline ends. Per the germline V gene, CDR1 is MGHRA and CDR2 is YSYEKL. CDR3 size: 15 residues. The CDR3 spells CASSQEGWGTNEQFF. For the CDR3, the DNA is TGCGCCAGCAGCCAAGAGGGGTGGGGGACTAATGAGCAGTTCTTC.

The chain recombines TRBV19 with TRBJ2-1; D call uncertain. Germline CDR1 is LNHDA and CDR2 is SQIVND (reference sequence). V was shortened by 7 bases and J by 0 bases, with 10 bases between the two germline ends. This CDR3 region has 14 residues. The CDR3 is CASKAQSSYNEQFF. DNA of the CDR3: TGTGCCAGTAAAGCACAAAGCTCCTACAATGAGCAGTTCTTC.

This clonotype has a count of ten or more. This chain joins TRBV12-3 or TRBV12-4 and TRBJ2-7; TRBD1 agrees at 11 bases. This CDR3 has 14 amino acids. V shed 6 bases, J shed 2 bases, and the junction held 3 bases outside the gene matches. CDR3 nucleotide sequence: TGTGCCAGCAGCGGGACAGGGGGACCCTACGAGCAGTACTTC. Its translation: CASSGTGGPYEQYF.

CDR3 sequence: CASHRGAGVNTEAFF. CDR3 nucleotides: TGCGCCAGCCATAGGGGTGCGGGTGTAAACACTGAAGCTTTCTTT. V gene TRBV5-1 combines with J gene TRBJ1-1, with D perhaps matching TRBD1 (5 bases). Per germline, CDR1 SGHRS and CDR2 YFSETQ. The V and J ends lost 7 bases and 2 bases respectively, with 18 bases between them. The CDR3 is 15 residues long.

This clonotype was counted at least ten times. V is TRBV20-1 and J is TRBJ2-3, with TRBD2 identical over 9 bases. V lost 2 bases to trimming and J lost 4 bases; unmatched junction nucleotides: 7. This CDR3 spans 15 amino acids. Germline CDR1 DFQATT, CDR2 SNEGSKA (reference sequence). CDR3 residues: CSARHSGGRADTQYF. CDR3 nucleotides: TGCAGTGCTAGACATAGCGGGGGAAGGGCAGATACGCAGTATTTT.

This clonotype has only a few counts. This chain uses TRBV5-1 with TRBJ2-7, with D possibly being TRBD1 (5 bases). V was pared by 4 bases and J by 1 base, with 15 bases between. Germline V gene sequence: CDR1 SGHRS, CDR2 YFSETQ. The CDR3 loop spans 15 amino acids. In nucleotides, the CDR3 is TGCGCCAGCAGCGTAAGGGGTCCTACATCCTACGAGCAGTACTTC. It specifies CASSVRGPTSYEQYF. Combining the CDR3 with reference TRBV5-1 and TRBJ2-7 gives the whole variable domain KAGVTQTPRYLIKTRGQQVTLSCSPISGHRSVSWYQQTPGQGLQFLFEYFSETQRNKGNFPGRFSGRQFSNSRSEMNVSTLELGDSALYLCASSVRGPTSYEQYFGPGTRLTVT.

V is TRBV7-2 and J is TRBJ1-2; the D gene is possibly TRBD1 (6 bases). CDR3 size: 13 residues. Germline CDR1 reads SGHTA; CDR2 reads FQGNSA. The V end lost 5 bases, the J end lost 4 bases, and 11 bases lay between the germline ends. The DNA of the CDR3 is TGTGCCAGCAGCCAACAGGGAGTCTATGGCTACACCTTC. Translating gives CASSQQGVYGYTF.

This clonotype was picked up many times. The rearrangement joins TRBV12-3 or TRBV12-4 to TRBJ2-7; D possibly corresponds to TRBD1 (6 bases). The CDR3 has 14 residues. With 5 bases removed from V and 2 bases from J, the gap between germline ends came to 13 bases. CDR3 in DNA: TGTGCCAGCAGTGGTACAGGGAGCCCCTACGAGCAGTACTTC. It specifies CASSGTGSPYEQYF.

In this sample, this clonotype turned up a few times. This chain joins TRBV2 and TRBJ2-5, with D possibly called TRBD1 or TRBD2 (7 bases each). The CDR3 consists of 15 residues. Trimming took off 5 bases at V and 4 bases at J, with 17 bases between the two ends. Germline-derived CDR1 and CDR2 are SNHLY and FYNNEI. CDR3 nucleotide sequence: TGTGCCAGCAGTCGGGACAGCGGGATGGGAGAGACCCAGTACTTC. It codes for CASSRDSGMGETQYF.

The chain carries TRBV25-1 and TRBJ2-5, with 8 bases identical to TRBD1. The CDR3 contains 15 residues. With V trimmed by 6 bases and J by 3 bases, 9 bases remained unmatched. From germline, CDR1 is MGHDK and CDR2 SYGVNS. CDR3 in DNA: TGTGCCAGCAGCTCGGACAGGGTGGTTGAAGAGACCCAGTACTTC. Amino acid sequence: CASSSDRVVEETQYF.